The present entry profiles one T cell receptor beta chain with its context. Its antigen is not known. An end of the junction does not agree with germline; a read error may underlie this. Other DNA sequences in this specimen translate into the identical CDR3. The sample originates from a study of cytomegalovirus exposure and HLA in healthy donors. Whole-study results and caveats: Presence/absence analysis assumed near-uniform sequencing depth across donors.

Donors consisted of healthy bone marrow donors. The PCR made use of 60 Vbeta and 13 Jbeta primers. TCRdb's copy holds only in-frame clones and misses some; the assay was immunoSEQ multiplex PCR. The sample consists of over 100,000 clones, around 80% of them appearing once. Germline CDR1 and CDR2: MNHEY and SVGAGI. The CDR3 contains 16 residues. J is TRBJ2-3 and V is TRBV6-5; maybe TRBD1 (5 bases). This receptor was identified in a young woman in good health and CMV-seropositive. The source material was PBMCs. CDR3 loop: CASSYGTGYSTDTQYF. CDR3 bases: TGTGCCAGCAGTTACGGCACAGGATATAGCACAGATACACAGTATTTT.